These 22 T cell receptor beta chains were sequenced from one sample in a study of OX40 agonist ivuxolimab in advanced cancers. The assay was immunoSEQ multiplex PCR, and TCRdb's table has in-frame clones only and misses some. Of over 65,000 clones in the sample, 85% to 95% were seen once. The sequenced sample was CD4+ or CD8+ T cells sorted from blood, obtained in a trial of the OX40 agonist ivuxolimab. The receptors derive from an adult with an advanced solid tumor such as melanoma, head and neck, liver or kidney cancer.

Points on this clone: Its ends do not fully match the called genes, so a read error is possible. The V and J genes are TRBV20-1 and TRBJ2-2; D not certain. The CDR3 contains 11 residues. Germline assignment: CDR1 DFQATT and CDR2 SNEGSKA (reference sequence). The CDR3 nucleotides read TGCAGTCCTTGGCATGGTGGCGGAGCTGTTTTT. As protein: CSPWHGGGAVF.

The gene calls are TRBV5-1 and TRBJ2-1; D is uncertain. Deletions cut 0 bases from V and 0 bases from J, with 19 bases between. Per the germline V gene, CDR1 is SGHRS and CDR2 is YFSETQ. The CDR3 sequence is 19 residues long. The CDR3 loop is CASSLVGSRDPSSYNEQFF. The CDR3 DNA is TGCGCCAGCAGCTTGGTCGGTTCTCGTGACCCCAGCTCCTACAATGAGCAGTTCTTC.

The chain is built from TRBV7-9 and TRBJ2-3; possibly TRBD2 for D (5 bases). The CDR3 consists of 12 residues. Between the trimmed V and J ends, which lost 4 bases and 14 bases, there was a span of 16 bases. Germline-derived CDR1 and CDR2 are SEHNR and FQNEAQ (reference sequence). The CDR3, as DNA: TGTGCCAGCAGCTCCCCGGCGGGTATTGCGTATTTT. It translates to CASSSPAGIAYF.

The CDR3 is CASSHRDRAVETQYF. CDR3 nucleotides: TGTGCCAGCAGCCACCGGGACAGGGCCGTAGAGACCCAGTACTTC. The chain recombines TRBV7-9 with TRBJ2-5; 9 bases map to TRBD1. CDR1 is SEHNR and CDR2 is FQNEAQ in the germline V gene (reference sequence). With 5 bases clipped from V and 4 bases from J, the junction kept 8 bases outside the gene matches. This CDR3 has 15 amino acids.

The V call is TRBV6-1, the J call TRBJ1-3; D is uncertain. The ends were cut back, 2 bases at V and 0 bases at J, with 8 bases in the middle. Germline CDR1 MNHNS, CDR2 SASEGT. This CDR3 spans 15 amino acids. In DNA, the CDR3 is TGTGCCAGCAGTGAAAGTGCCCTCTCTGGAAACACCATATATTTT. Its translation is CASSESALSGNTIYF.

V usage is TRBV5-1 and J usage is TRBJ2-7; TRBD2 is a possible D gene (6 bases). V dropped 3 bases and J dropped 4 bases, with 14 bases sitting between them. This CDR3 is built from 14 residues. The V gene's germline CDR1 is SGHRS and CDR2 YFSETQ. The CDR3 DNA sequence: TGCGCCAGCAGCTCCTACGGGGGAGGATACGAGCAGTACTTC. Protein product: CASSSYGGGYEQYF.

This chain uses TRBV6-4 with TRBJ2-3; D gene ambiguous. Germline CDR1 reads MRHNA; CDR2 reads SNTAGT. The CDR3 runs to 13 residues. The V and J ends lost 2 bases and 3 bases respectively, with 6 bases between them. The CDR3 sequence is CASSDRETDTQYF. The CDR3 nucleotides are TGTGCCAGCAGTGACAGGGAAACAGATACGCAGTATTTT.

This chain uses TRBV7-9 with TRBJ1-2, with D hard to call. This CDR3 contains 12 residues. Trimming shortened V by 1 base and J by 8 bases, and 8 bases separated the two germline ends. Germline-derived CDR1 and CDR2 are SEHNR and FQNEAQ (reference sequence). This chain's CDR3 is CASSLGQAGYTF. As DNA, the CDR3 is TGTGCCAGCAGCTTAGGGCAGGCGGGCTACACCTTC.

In regard to this clone: Other DNA sequences in the sample encode the same CDR3. The chain joins TRBV6-4 to TRBJ2-3; 7 positions agree with TRBD2. The V gene's germline CDR1 is MRHNA and CDR2 SNTAGT. The CDR3 spans 15 residues. Unmatched junction bases numbered 1, after V lost 0 bases and J lost 1 base. Written as DNA, the CDR3 is TGTGCCAGCAGTGACTCGAGCGGGGGCACAGATACGCAGTATTTT. Translated, it gives CASSDSSGGTDTQYF.

The CDR3: CASSLDPPTSSYEQYF. Written as DNA, the CDR3 is TGTGCCAGCAGCTTAGATCCCCCGACAAGCTCCTACGAGCAGTACTTC. V is TRBV11-2 and J is TRBJ2-7; D ambiguous. The CDR3 contains 16 residues. Trimming cost V 0 bases and J 0 bases, with 12 bases left between them. Germline-derived CDR1 and CDR2 are SGHAT and FQNNGV.

V usage is TRBV5-1 and J usage is TRBJ2-7; D is perhaps TRBD1 (5 bases). Trimming shortened V by 4 bases and J by 0 bases, and 11 bases separated the two germline ends. Germline-derived CDR1 and CDR2 are SGHRS and YFSETQ. The CDR3 totals 14 residues. The CDR3 reads CASSPDSSSYEQYF. CDR3 bases: TGCGCCAGCAGCCCCGACAGTAGCTCCTACGAGCAGTACTTC.

J is TRBJ2-7 and V is TRBV7-8, with 8 bases lining up with TRBD1. The CDR3 covers 15 residues. With 4 bases clipped from V and 3 bases from J, the junction kept 8 bases outside the gene matches. Germline V gene data show CDR1 as SGHVS and CDR2 as FQNEAQ. CDR3 DNA sequence: TGTGCCAGCAGCTCATGGACAGGGAAGGGCTACGAGCAGTACTTC. It encodes CASSSWTGKGYEQYF.

The genes are TRBV5-1 and TRBJ1-1; TRBD1 is a possible D gene (6 bases). This CDR3 spans 14 amino acids. The germline V and J ends were trimmed by 4 bases and 3 bases, with 13 bases remaining between them. The germline V gene encodes CDR1 SGHRS and CDR2 YFSETQ. CDR3 coding DNA: TGCGCCAGCAGCCCGGACGCAGGGGACACTGAAGCTTTCTTT. Its translation: CASSPDAGDTEAFF.

This chain uses TRBV7-6 with TRBJ1-1; the D gene is possibly TRBD1 (5 bases). The CDR3 contains 14 residues. Trimming cost V 0 bases and J 4 bases, with 9 bases left between them. Germline loops: CDR1 SGHVS, CDR2 FNYEAQ. In DNA, the CDR3 is TGTGCCAGCAGCTTAGCCGTGGGGGGCACTGAAGCTTTCTTT. It yields the protein CASSLAVGGTEAFF.

This chain links TRBV6-6 with TRBJ1-6, with 11 nucleotides matching TRBD1. V dropped 7 bases and J dropped 8; count of bases not matched to a gene: 10. The germline gives CDR1 MNHNY, CDR2 SVGAGI (reference sequence). The CDR3 has 16 residues. The DNA of the CDR3 is TGTGCCAGCATTCCACAGGACAGGGGGCTGGATTCACCCCTCCACTTT. It yields the protein CASIPQDRGLDSPLHF.

The rearrangement links TRBV4-1 to TRBJ1-5; the match to TRBD1 covers 9 bases. Germline CDR1 MGHRA, CDR2 YSYEKL. The CDR3 has 17 residues. Losses at the gene ends were 3 bases for V and 2 bases for J; bases not matched to a gene: 8. The DNA for the CDR3 is TGCGCCAGCAGCCATACTACCGGGGACAGGGGCAATCAGCCCCAGCATTTT. Its translation is CASSHTTGDRGNQPQHF.

This clone was picked up a small number of times. The chain carries TRBV7-8 and TRBJ1-1; 7 bases are shared with TRBD1. CDR3 length: 13 amino acids. Germline-derived CDR1 and CDR2 are SGHVS and FQNEAQ. V was clipped by 2 bases and J by 4 bases; unmatched bases: 1. CDR3 DNA: TGTGCCAGCAGCTTACCAGGGGGCACTGAAGCTTTCTTT. It specifies CASSLPGGTEAFF.

V and J are TRBV4-3 and TRBJ2-7; 7 positions match TRBD1. The V gene's germline CDR1 is LGHNA and CDR2 YSLEER. The trim removed 4 bases at V and 1 base at J, leaving 7 bases unmatched. The CDR3 runs 15 residues. CDR3 in DNA: TGCGCCAGCAGCCTTGACAGGGATGGATCCTACGAGCAGTACTTC. Translated, it gives CASSLDRDGSYEQYF.

The J gene is TRBJ1-1, the V gene TRBV27, with 7 bases identical to TRBD1. This CDR3 spans 18 amino acids. J was trimmed by 6 bases and V by 1 base; bases with no gene match: 17. Germline V gene data show CDR1 as MNHEY and CDR2 as SMNVEV (reference sequence). DNA of the CDR3: TGTGCCAGCAGTTTATTGGGGGGTGGAGGCAGGGGGTTGCCTGAAGCTTTCTTT. Amino acids: CASSLLGGGGRGLPEAFF.

J is TRBJ1-2 and V is TRBV7-9, with D possibly TRBD1 on 6 matching bases. The CDR3 contains 16 residues. Trimming left V 5 bases short and J 0 bases short, with 16 bases between. CDR1 is SEHNR and CDR2 is FQNEAQ in the germline V gene (reference sequence). CDR3 protein: CASSPAQTGANYGYTF. DNA of the CDR3: TGTGCCAGCAGCCCAGCTCAGACAGGAGCTAACTATGGCTACACCTTC.

The V call is TRBV7-8, the J call TRBJ2-6; either TRBD1 or TRBD2 may supply D (5 bases each). The V gene lost 0 bases and the J gene lost 0 bases, with 21 bases spanning the gap. The CDR3 is 21 residues long. Per germline, CDR1 SGHVS and CDR2 FQNEAQ. The CDR3 region is CASSLALIMVGPDSGANVLTF. The CDR3 nucleotides read TGTGCCAGCAGCTTAGCGCTCATAATGGTGGGACCTGACTCTGGGGCCAACGTCCTGACTTTC.

This clone was seen more than once but under ten times. The chain recombines TRBV10-3 with TRBJ1-1; perhaps TRBD1 as D (6 bases). V lost 6 bases and J lost 4, with 15 bases in between. CDR3 length: 14 amino acids. Germline CDR1 and CDR2: ENHRY and SYGVKD. The CDR3 loop is CAIRDITGFTEAFF. In nucleotides, the CDR3 is TGTGCCATCAGGGACATAACAGGGTTCACTGAAGCTTTCTTT.